A single sample is the source of the 26 T cell receptor beta chains below, sequenced in a study of blood T cells in healthy people across ages. PCR was performed a second time for about 6 to 12 cycles using a sample-barcoded 5' primer and a J-beta primer mix. TCRdb called the 5' RACE reads again in MiXCR, with one record for every CDR3 protein. The data show 1,300,000 or so distinct CDR3 sequences, approximately 59% seen once. Input material: blood. The receptors shown here come from a man aged 18 to 30 in good health.

This clonotype has a handful of counts. The chain recombines TRBV7-9 with TRBJ2-7, with 8 bases that match TRBD1. The CDR3 contains 15 residues. V trimming: 4 bases; J trimming: 1 base; junction bases outside the gene matches: 6. Looked up from germline, CDR1 is SEHNR and CDR2 is FQNEAQ (reference sequence). CDR3 in DNA: TGTGCCAGCAGCTCCCGACAGGGGACTTCCTACGAGCAGTACTTC. This sequence encodes CASSSRQGTSYEQYF.

This rearrangement joins TRBV6-6 to TRBJ2-1, with 13 bases identical to TRBD2. Germline values: CDR1 MNHNY, CDR2 SVGAGI (reference sequence). This CDR3 is built from 16 residues. V lost 5 bases, J lost 8 bases, and 9 bases stayed unmatched. The chain's CDR3 is CASSASLAGGPDEQFF. The DNA for the CDR3 is TGTGCCAGCAGTGCCTCACTAGCGGGGGGGCCCGATGAGCAGTTCTTC.

The V gene is TRBV28, the J gene TRBJ1-4, with TRBD1 matching over 9 bases. The V gene's germline CDR1 is MDHEN and CDR2 SYDVKM. The V and J ends lost 5 bases and 6 bases, in that order; junction bases with no gene match: 4. CDR3 size: 14 residues. CDR3 nucleotides: TGTGCCAGCAGTCTGACAGGGGGGTATGAAAAACTGTTTTTT. It translates to CASSLTGGYEKLFF.

This rearrangement joins TRBV6-5 to TRBJ1-2, with no clear D. Germline V gene lookup returns CDR1 MNHEY and CDR2 SVGAGI. Trimming removed 6 bases from V and 2 bases from J, with 13 bases in between. The CDR3 runs 14 residues. The CDR3 sequence is CASSPDGWNYGYTF. CDR3 coding DNA: TGTGCCAGCAGCCCTGACGGGTGGAACTATGGCTACACCTTC.

The chain has TRBV11-3 and TRBJ2-3, with TRBD2 matching 9 bases. Germline-derived CDR1 and CDR2 are SGHNT and YENEEA. The CDR3 consists of 15 residues. Trimming took 1 base from V and 5 from J; bases not matched to a gene: 4. The CDR3 DNA is TGTGCCAGCAGCTTAGGACTAGCGGTTCAAGATACGCAGTATTTT. Protein sequence: CASSLGLAVQDTQYF.

This clonotype was found a few times. The chain joins TRBV27 to TRBJ2-5, with 9 positions matching TRBD2. Per germline, CDR1 MNHEY and CDR2 SMNVEV (reference sequence). V trimming: 5 bases; J trimming: 4 bases; junction bases outside the gene matches: 11. CDR3 length: 16 amino acids. The CDR3 loop is CASSPSLAGSVETQYF. In nucleotides, the CDR3 is TGTGCCAGCAGTCCCTCGCTAGCGGGGTCTGTAGAGACCCAGTACTTC.

The rearrangement links TRBV9 to TRBJ2-4, with no clear D. The end of the DNA is better explained by TRBJ2-7, so the J call may be wrong. The CDR3 spans 14 residues. Looked up from germline, CDR1 is SGDLS and CDR2 is YYNGEE. For the CDR3, the DNA is TGTGCCAGCAGCGTAGCTTTAGTCTCCTACGAGCAGTACTTC. Its translation: CASSVALVSYEQYF.

This clonotype was recorded a few times. The V and J genes are TRBV15 and TRBJ2-4; a possible D gene is TRBD2 (6 bases). V lost 0 bases and J lost 9, with 15 bases in between. The CDR3 is 15 amino acids. Germline V gene sequence: CDR1 LNHNV, CDR2 YYDKDF (reference sequence). CDR3 in DNA: TGTGCCACCAGCAGAGATAGCCCCCAGGGAGGCATTCAGTACTTC. The encoded protein is CATSRDSPQGGIQYF.

This chain connects TRBV5-8 to TRBJ1-4; no reliable D call. Trimming removed 4 bases from V and 8 bases from J, with 15 bases in between. The CDR3 sequence is 14 residues long. The germline V gene has CDR1 SGHTS and CDR2 YDEGEE. CDR3 residues: CASSGRNDQEKLFF. DNA of the CDR3: TGTGCCAGCAGCGGCCGGAATGATCAGGAAAAACTGTTTTTT.

This clonotype has just a few counts. The V gene is TRBV20-1, the J gene TRBJ2-7; 9 nucleotides match TRBD2. Germline V gives CDR1 DFQATT, CDR2 SNEGSKA (reference sequence). V lost 2 bases to trimming and J lost 0 bases; unmatched junction nucleotides: 5. This CDR3 has 15 amino acids. This CDR3 reads CSARTAGGNSYEQYF. The CDR3 DNA follows: TGCAGTGCTAGAACAGCGGGAGGTAACTCCTACGAGCAGTACTTC.

In DNA form, the CDR3 reads TGTGCCGGAAGGGAAACTGGGGATACGCAGTATTTT. This encodes CAGRETGDTQYF. V gene TRBV6-1 combines with J gene TRBJ2-3; no clear D. This CDR3 has 12 residues. CDR1 is MNHNS, CDR2 SASEGT, per germline. Trimming left V 11 bases short and J 6 bases short, with 15 bases between.

This clonotype was seen a handful of times. The chain joins TRBV20-1 to TRBJ2-1, with D hard to call. Germline CDR1 reads DFQATT; CDR2 reads SNEGSKA (reference sequence). V was pared by 6 bases and J by 9 bases, with 15 bases between. The CDR3 is 12 amino acids. The CDR3 nucleotides read TGCAGTGCCCGCTCAGCTGGGTGTGAGCAGTTCTTC. Encoded protein: CSARSAGCEQFF.

The chain couples TRBV27 to TRBJ2-3, with D possibly called TRBD1 or TRBD2 (6 bases each). Germline CDR1 is MNHEY and CDR2 is SMNVEV (reference sequence). The CDR3 has 15 amino acids. V lost 2 bases and J 2 bases, leaving 11 bases between the germline ends. Written as DNA, the CDR3 is TGTGCCAGCAGTTTACCCGGGGGCAACACAGATACGCAGTATTTT. As protein: CASSLPGGNTDTQYF.

The chain links TRBV15 to TRBJ1-4; D is possibly TRBD1 (5 bases). The germline gives CDR1 LNHNV, CDR2 YYDKDF (reference sequence). Trimming took 3 bases from V and 0 from J, leaving 8 bases between them. The CDR3 consists of 15 residues. CDR3 in amino acids: CATSRTAATNEKLFF. The CDR3 coding sequence is TGTGCCACCAGCAGGACAGCAGCAACTAATGAAAAACTGTTTTTT.

The J gene is TRBJ2-5, the V gene TRBV7-2; a possible D gene is TRBD1 (5 bases). The J call may be mistaken, given a closer DNA end match to TRBJ2-7. The germline V gene has CDR1 SGHTA and CDR2 FQGNSA. This CDR3 comprises 13 residues. This CDR3 reads CASSFTRAHEQYF. The DNA for the CDR3 is TGTGCCAGCAGCTTCACCAGGGCCCACGAGCAGTACTTC.

This clonotype was detected only once. The gene calls are TRBV15 and TRBJ1-4, with 8 bases identical to TRBD1. V was pared by 5 bases and J by 7 bases, with 9 bases of the junction left unmatched. The CDR3 sequence is 15 residues long. Germline V lookup: CDR1 LNHNV, CDR2 YYDKDF (reference sequence). CDR3 sequence reads: CATSSRTGSGEKLFF. The CDR3 bases are TGTGCCACCAGCTCCCGGACAGGGAGTGGTGAAAAACTGTTTTTT.

The chain has TRBV29-1 and TRBJ2-7, with D perhaps matching TRBD2 (6 bases). Trimming stripped 4 bases from V and 10 bases from J, with 14 bases between. CDR1 and CDR2 from the germline V gene are SQVTM and ANQGSEA. The CDR3 is made up of 11 amino acids. The CDR3 DNA reads as TGCAGCGTTGTGACGGGCGGGGCCCAGTACTTC. Its translation: CSVVTGGAQYF.

V gene TRBV20-1 combines with J gene TRBJ2-3, with 7 bases fitting TRBD2. The length of the CDR3 is 16 residues. V lost 0 bases to trimming and J lost 3 bases; unmatched junction nucleotides: 9. CDR1 is DFQATT and CDR2 is SNEGSKA in the germline V gene (reference sequence). This CDR3 is CSARDLSGGGTDTQYF. CDR3 nucleotides: TGCAGTGCTAGAGATCTGTCGGGAGGAGGAACAGATACGCAGTATTTT.

The V call is TRBV7-9, the J call TRBJ2-3, with 7 bases fitting TRBD2. V shed 1 base and J 5 bases; nucleotides not matched to a gene: 6. The CDR3 runs to 15 residues. CDR1 is SEHNR and CDR2 is FQNEAQ in the germline V gene (reference sequence). The chain's CDR3 is CASSLGGGNLDTQYF. The CDR3 coding sequence is TGTGCCAGCAGCTTAGGCGGGGGTAACCTAGATACGCAGTATTTT. The full variable domain, rest sourced from reference TRBV7-9 and TRBJ2-3, is DTGVSQNPRHKITKRGQNVTFRCDPISEHNRLYWYRQTLGQGPEFLTYFQNEAQLEKSRLLSDRFSAERPKGSFSTLEIQRTEQGDSAMYLCASSLGGGNLDTQYFGPGTRLTVL.

The chain links TRBV10-3 to TRBJ2-7; TRBD2 matches at 7 bases. Germline V gene sequence: CDR1 ENHRY, CDR2 SYGVKD. The CDR3 loop spans 15 amino acids. V lost 6 bases and J lost 5; bases outside the gene matches: 13. The CDR3 sequence: CAIRDEAGYSNEQYF. CDR3 sequence (DNA): TGTGCCATCAGAGACGAAGCGGGATATTCTAACGAGCAGTACTTC.

The genes are TRBV29-1 and TRBJ1-1; D perhaps matches TRBD1 (5 bases). CDR3 length: 13 residues. Germline CDR1 reads SQVTM; CDR2 reads ANQGSEA. V was shortened by 4 bases and J by 1 base, with 10 bases between the two germline ends. As DNA, the CDR3 is TGCAGCGTTGTACGGCAGGGGAACACTGAAGCTTTCTTT. This sequence encodes CSVVRQGNTEAFF. Looking up the rest from reference TRBV29-1 and TRBJ1-1 gives the full variable domain: SAVISQKPSRDICQRGTSLTIQCQVDSQVTMMFWYRQQPGQSLTLIATANQGSEATYESGFVIDKFPISRPNLTFSTLTVSNMSPEDSSIYLCSVVRQGNTEAFFGQGTRLTVV.

This rearrangement joins TRBV5-1 to TRBJ2-4; TRBD1 matches 8 bases. The J call may not be correct, given that the DNA end is closer to TRBJ2-7. The V gene's germline CDR1 is SGHRS and CDR2 YFSETQ. This CDR3 contains 14 residues. Here the CDR3 DNA reads TGCGCCAGCAGCCAACGGGGACAGGTGTACGAGCAGTACTTC. It specifies CASSQRGQVYEQYF.

The rearrangement joins TRBV29-1 to TRBJ1-1; tentatively, D is TRBD1 (6 bases). V shed 7 bases and J shed 4 bases, with 16 bases lying between them. The CDR3 is made up of 13 amino acids. Germline values: CDR1 SQVTM, CDR2 ANQGSEA. For the CDR3, the DNA is TGCAGCGGTGCCGACAGGTGGGGCACTGAAGCTTTCTTT. Amino acids: CSGADRWGTEAFF.

This clonotype came up a few times. The V call is TRBV12-3 or TRBV12-4, the J call TRBJ2-1; 10 bases align to TRBD2. This CDR3 has 15 residues. The V and J ends lost 1 base and 9 bases, in that order; junction bases with no gene match: 6. The CDR3 reads CASSLGLAGVIEQFF. In DNA, the CDR3 is TGTGCCAGCAGTTTAGGTCTAGCGGGAGTGATTGAGCAGTTCTTC.

This clonotype was observed a handful of times. The V gene is TRBV29-1, the J gene TRBJ1-1; D ambiguous. V shed 3 bases and J shed 7 bases, with 12 bases lying between them. CDR3 length: 12 residues. Germline V gene sequence: CDR1 SQVTM, CDR2 ANQGSEA. In DNA, the CDR3 is TGCAGCGTTGAGGCCCAGATAAGTGAAGCTTTCTTT. Translated: CSVEAQISEAFF. Full variable domain (rest looked up from reference TRBV29-1 and TRBJ1-1): SAVISQKPSRDICQRGTSLTIQCQVDSQVTMMFWYRQQPGQSLTLIATANQGSEATYESGFVIDKFPISRPNLTFSTLTVSNMSPEDSSIYLCSVEAQISEAFFGQGTRLTVV.

The CDR3 DNA is TGTGCCAGCAGTTTAGTGGGGCTTTCGACCTACGAGCAGTACTTC. Translating gives CASSLVGLSTYEQYF. This chain uses TRBV27 with TRBJ2-5; TRBD1 is a possible D gene (5 bases). The DNA end is more similar to TRBJ2-7, so the J call may be wrong. The CDR3 runs to 15 residues. Germline-derived CDR1 and CDR2 are MNHEY and SMNVEV (reference sequence).